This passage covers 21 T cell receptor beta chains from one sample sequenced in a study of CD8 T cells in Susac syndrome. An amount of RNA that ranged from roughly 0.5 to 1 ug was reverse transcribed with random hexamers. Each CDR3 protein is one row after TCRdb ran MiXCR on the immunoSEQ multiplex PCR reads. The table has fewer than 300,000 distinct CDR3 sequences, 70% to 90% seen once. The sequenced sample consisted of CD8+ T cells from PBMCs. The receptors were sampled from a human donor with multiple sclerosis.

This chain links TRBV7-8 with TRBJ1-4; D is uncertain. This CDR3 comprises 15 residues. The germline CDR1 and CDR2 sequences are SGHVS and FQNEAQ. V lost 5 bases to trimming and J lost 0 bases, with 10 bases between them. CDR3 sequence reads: CASSKYFATNEKLFF. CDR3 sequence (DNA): TGTGCCAGCAGCAAATACTTTGCAACTAATGAAAAACTGTTTTTT.

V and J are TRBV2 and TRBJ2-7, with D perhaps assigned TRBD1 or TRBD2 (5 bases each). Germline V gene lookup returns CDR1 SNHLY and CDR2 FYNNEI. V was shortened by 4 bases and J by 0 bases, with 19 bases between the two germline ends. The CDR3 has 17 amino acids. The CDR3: CASSVDPGTASSYEQYF. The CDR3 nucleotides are TGTGCCAGCAGTGTGGACCCAGGGACCGCGAGCTCCTACGAGCAGTACTTC.

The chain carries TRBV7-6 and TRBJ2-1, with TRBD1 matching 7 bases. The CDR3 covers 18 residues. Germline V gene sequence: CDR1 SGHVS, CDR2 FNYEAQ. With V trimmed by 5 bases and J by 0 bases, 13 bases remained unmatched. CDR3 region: CASSAETGFAYSYNEQFF. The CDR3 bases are TGTGCCAGCAGCGCAGAGACAGGGTTTGCATACTCCTACAATGAGCAGTTCTTC.

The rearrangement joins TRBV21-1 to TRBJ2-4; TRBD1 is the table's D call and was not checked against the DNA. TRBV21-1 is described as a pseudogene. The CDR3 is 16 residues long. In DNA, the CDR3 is TGTGCCAGCAGCATCCGGGGGCAAACGGCCAAAAACATTCAGTACTTC. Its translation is CASSIRGQTAKNIQYF.

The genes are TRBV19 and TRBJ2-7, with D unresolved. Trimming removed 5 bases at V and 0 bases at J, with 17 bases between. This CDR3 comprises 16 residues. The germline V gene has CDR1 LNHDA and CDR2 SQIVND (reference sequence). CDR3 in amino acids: CASSVTYVTSSYEQYF. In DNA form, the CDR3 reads TGTGCCAGTAGTGTTACCTACGTAACCAGCTCCTACGAGCAGTACTTC.

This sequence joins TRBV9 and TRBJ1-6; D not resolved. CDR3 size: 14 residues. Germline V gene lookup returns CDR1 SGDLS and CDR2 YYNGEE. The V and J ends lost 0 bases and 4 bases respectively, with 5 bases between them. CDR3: CASSVGGYNSPLHF. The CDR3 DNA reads TGTGCCAGCAGCGTAGGGGGTTATAATTCACCCCTCCACTTT.

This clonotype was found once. The CDR3 protein is CASSRHRVGDNEQFF. For the CDR3, the DNA is TGTGCCAGCAGCAGGCACAGGGTAGGGGACAATGAGCAGTTCTTC. The V and J genes are TRBV21-1 and TRBJ2-1; the D call TRBD1 from the table was never checked on the DNA. TRBV21-1 is a listed pseudogene. The length of the CDR3 is 15 residues.

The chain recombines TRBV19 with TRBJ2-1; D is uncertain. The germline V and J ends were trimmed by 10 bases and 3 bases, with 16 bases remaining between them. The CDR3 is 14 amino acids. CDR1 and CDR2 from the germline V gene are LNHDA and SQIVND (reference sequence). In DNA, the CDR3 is TGTGCCACCACCGCCCCCCAGGTCTACAATGAGCAGTTCTTC. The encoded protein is CATTAPQVYNEQFF.

CDR3 residues: CASSQQGSEQYF. Here the CDR3 DNA reads TGTGCCAGCAGTCAACAGGGATCAGAGCAGTACTTC. The V and J genes are TRBV27 and TRBJ2-7, with D possibly matching TRBD1 (6 bases). Germline CDR1 reads MNHEY; CDR2 reads SMNVEV (reference sequence). Trimming took off 5 bases at V and 7 bases at J, with 12 bases between the two ends. This CDR3 spans 12 amino acids.

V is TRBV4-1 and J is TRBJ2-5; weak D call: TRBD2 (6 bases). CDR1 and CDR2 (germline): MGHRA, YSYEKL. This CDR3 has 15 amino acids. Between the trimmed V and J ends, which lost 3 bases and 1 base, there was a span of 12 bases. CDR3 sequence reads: CASSHGTLPQETQYF. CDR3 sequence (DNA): TGCGCCAGCAGCCACGGGACTCTCCCCCAAGAGACCCAGTACTTC.

The CDR3, as DNA: TGTGCCAGCAGTGAAGACTTTTATCGAGTCTCCTACGAGCAGTACTTC. Its translation is CASSEDFYRVSYEQYF. The chain joins TRBV6-1 to TRBJ2-7; D unclear. The germline V and J ends were trimmed by 1 base and 0 bases, with 13 bases remaining between them. Germline V gives CDR1 MNHNS, CDR2 SASEGT. This CDR3 is 16 amino acids long.

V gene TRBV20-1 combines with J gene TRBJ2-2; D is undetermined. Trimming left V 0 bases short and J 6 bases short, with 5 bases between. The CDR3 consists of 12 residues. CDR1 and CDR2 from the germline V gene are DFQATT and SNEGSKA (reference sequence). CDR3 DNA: TGCAGTGCTAGAGATGGTTCCGGGGAGCTGTTTTTT. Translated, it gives CSARDGSGELFF.

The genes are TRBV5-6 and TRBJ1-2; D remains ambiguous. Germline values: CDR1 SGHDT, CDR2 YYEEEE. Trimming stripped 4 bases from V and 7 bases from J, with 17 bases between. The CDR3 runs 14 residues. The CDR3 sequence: CASSPWRGLGGYTF. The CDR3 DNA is TGTGCCAGCAGCCCGTGGCGAGGGCTTGGTGGCTACACCTTC.

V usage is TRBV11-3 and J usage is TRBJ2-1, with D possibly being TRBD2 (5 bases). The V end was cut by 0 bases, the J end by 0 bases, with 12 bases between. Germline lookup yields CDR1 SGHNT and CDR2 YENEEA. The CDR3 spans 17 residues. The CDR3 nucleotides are TGTGCCAGCAGCTTAGATCTTGGTACTAGCTCCTACAATGAGCAGTTCTTC. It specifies CASSLDLGTSSYNEQFF.

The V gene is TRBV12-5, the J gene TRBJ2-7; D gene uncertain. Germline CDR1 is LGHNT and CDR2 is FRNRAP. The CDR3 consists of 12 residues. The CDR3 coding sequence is TGTGTCGTAGACCCGGAAAACTACGAGCAGTACTTC. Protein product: CVVDPENYEQYF.

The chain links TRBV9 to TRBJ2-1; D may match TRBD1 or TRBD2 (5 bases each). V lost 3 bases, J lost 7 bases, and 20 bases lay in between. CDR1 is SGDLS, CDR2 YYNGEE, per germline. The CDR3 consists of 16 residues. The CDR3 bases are TGTGCCAGCAGCGACCACATGCGAGGGGCTAGAAATGAGCAGTTCTTC. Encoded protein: CASSDHMRGARNEQFF.

The DNA of the CDR3 is TGTGCCAGCAGCCAAGATCCGGCGGGGCCGGGTGATGAGCAGTTCTTC. As protein: CASSQDPAGPGDEQFF. The V gene is TRBV4-2, the J gene TRBJ2-1, with a weak D call TRBD2 (6 bases). The CDR3 covers 16 residues. Germline V CDR1 and CDR2: LGHNA, YNFKEQ. Trimming pared 0 bases from V and 8 bases from J, leaving 17 bases between.

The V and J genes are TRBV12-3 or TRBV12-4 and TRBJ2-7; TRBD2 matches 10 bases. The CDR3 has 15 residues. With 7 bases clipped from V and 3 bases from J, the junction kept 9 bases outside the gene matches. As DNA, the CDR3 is TGTGCCAGCACCGCCCCGGGACTAGCGTACTACGAGCAGTACTTC. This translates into CASTAPGLAYYEQYF.

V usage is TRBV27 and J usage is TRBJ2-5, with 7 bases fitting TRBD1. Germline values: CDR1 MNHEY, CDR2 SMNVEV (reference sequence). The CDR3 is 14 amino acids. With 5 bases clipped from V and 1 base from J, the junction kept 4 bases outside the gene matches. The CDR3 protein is CASSIQGRQETQYF. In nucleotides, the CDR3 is TGTGCCAGCAGTATACAGGGGCGCCAAGAGACCCAGTACTTC.

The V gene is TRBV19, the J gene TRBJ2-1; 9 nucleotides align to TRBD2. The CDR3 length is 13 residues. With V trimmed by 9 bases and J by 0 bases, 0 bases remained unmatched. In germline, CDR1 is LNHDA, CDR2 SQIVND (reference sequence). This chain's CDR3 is CARAGGSYNEQFF. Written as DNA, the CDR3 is TGTGCCAGAGCGGGAGGCTCCTACAATGAGCAGTTCTTC.

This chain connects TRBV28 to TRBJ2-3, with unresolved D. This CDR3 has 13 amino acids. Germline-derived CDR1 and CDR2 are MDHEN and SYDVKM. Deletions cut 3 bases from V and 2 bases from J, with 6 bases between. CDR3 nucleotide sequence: TGTGCCAGCAGTTTCAGCCTCACAGATACGCAGTATTTT. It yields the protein CASSFSLTDTQYF.